The 30 T cell receptor beta chains below were found in one sample sequenced in a study of CD8+ T cells in alopecia areata (dated by TCRdb to the late 2010s). The library was produced with the immunoSEQ multiplex PCR assay. RNA was extracted from all samples and reverse transcribed into cDNA, which served as template for TCR sequencing. This is the immuneACCESS table as TCRdb keeps it, with only in-frame sequences that have V and J called. A part of the clones is gone; compared with another copy, unresolved V genes explain less than half, and the rest is unexplained. Within this sample are more than 150,000 clones, with 58% of them counted one time only. Approximately 12% of the sample goes to the ten largest clones. Sample time point, as interpreted from the label and publication: 24 weeks on oral tofacitinib. The meaning of the sample's treatment or condition label: oral pan-JAK inhibitor, 5-10 mg twice daily.

The sequences come from CD8+ T cells sorted from blood, collected at week 24, from a patient treated with tofacitinib. The receptors derive from a human donor with alopecia areata.

This rearrangement joins TRBV30 to TRBJ1-3; perhaps TRBD1 as D (5 bases). The germline CDR1 and CDR2 sequences are GTSNPN and SVGIG (reference sequence). The CDR3 is 14 residues long. Trimming shortened V by 4 bases and J by 2 bases, and 12 bases separated the two germline ends. The CDR3 region has the DNA TGTGCCTGGATAGCAGGGATGCCTGGAAACACCATATATTTT. Translating gives CAWIAGMPGNTIYF.

This chain links TRBV6-1 with TRBJ2-2, with TRBD1 matching over 8 bases. V lost 1 base and J lost 4; bases outside the gene matches: 2. Germline CDR1 and CDR2: MNHNS and SASEGT. The CDR3 is 15 residues long. CDR3 loop: CASSEDRGITGELFF. CDR3 in DNA: TGTGCCAGCAGTGAAGACAGGGGGATCACCGGGGAGCTGTTTTTT.

The chain is built from TRBV19 and TRBJ1-5, with 7 bases fitting TRBD1. Unmatched junction bases numbered 14, after V lost 6 bases and J lost 0 bases. Looked up from germline, CDR1 is LNHDA and CDR2 is SQIVND (reference sequence). The CDR3 spans 18 residues. The CDR3 sequence: CASRPLTGPEYSNQPQHF. DNA of the CDR3: TGTGCCAGTAGGCCCCTGACAGGGCCCGAATATAGCAATCAGCCCCAGCATTTT. Full variable domain (missing parts from reference TRBV19 and TRBJ1-5): DGGITQSPKYLFRKEGQNVTLSCEQNLNHDAMYWYRQDPGQGLRLIYYSQIVNDFQKGDIAEGYSVSREKKESFPLTVTSAQKNPTAFYLCASRPLTGPEYSNQPQHFGDGTRLSIL.

Written as DNA, the CDR3 is TGTGCCAGCAGTGAACGGCGGCCCACAGATACGCAGTATTTT. This encodes CASSERRPTDTQYF. The chain combines TRBV25-1 with TRBJ2-3; D gene uncertain. The CDR3 covers 14 residues. Germline V lookup: CDR1 MGHDK, CDR2 SYGVNS. Trimming took off 2 bases at V and 2 bases at J, with 8 bases between the two ends.

The chain employs TRBV15 and TRBJ2-7, with TRBD1 matching over 7 bases. This CDR3 has 15 residues. Germline-derived CDR1 and CDR2 are LNHNV and YYDKDF (reference sequence). V shed 0 bases and J 8 bases; nucleotides not matched to a gene: 10. The CDR3: CATSREDRIQPQQYF. The CDR3 region has the DNA TGTGCCACCAGCAGAGAGGACAGGATCCAACCCCAGCAGTACTTC.

This clone showed up just a few times. The genes are TRBV7-2 and TRBJ2-7, with D possibly TRBD1 on 5 matching bases. V shed 3 bases and J shed 3 bases, with 9 bases lying between them. This CDR3 has 13 amino acids. Per germline, CDR1 SGHTA and CDR2 FQGNSA. This CDR3 reads CASSFYRSYEQYF. In nucleotides, the CDR3 is TGTGCCAGCAGCTTCTACAGGAGCTACGAGCAGTACTTC. The variable domain in full, with the rest retrieved from reference TRBV7-2 and TRBJ2-7, is GAGVSQSPSNKVTEKGKDVELRCDPISGHTALYWYRQSLGQGLEFLIYFQGNSAPDKSGLPSDRFSAERTGGSVSTLTIQRTQQEDSAVYLCASSFYRSYEQYFGPGTRLTVT.

A single count supports this clone. This rearrangement joins TRBV5-1 to TRBJ2-1, with D tentatively TRBD1 (6 bases). This CDR3 spans 12 amino acids. CDR1 is SGHRS, CDR2 YFSETQ, per germline. Trimming shortened V by 4 bases and J by 8 bases, and 10 bases separated the two germline ends. CDR3 loop: CASSRQGYEQFF. CDR3 DNA sequence: TGCGCCAGCAGCCGTCAGGGGTATGAGCAGTTCTTC.

Note on this clone: The junction differs from germline at one of its ends, possibly a read error. The CDR3 reads CASRDWNTEASF. The CDR3, as DNA: TGTGCCAGCAGGGATTGGAACACTGAAGCTTCCTTT. The V and J genes are TRBV9 and TRBJ1-1; no reliable D call. The CDR3 is made up of 12 amino acids. CDR1 is SGDLS, CDR2 YYNGEE, per germline.

The chain employs TRBV19 and TRBJ1-6; D perhaps matches TRBD1 (5 bases). Per the germline V gene, CDR1 is LNHDA and CDR2 is SQIVND (reference sequence). This CDR3 spans 13 amino acids. The V and J ends lost 4 bases and 11 bases respectively, with 12 bases between them. CDR3 amino acids: CASSTNGGAPLHF. DNA of the CDR3: TGTGCCAGTAGTACAAATGGGGGGGCACCCCTCCACTTT.

This clone was seen a few times. The chain recombines TRBV4-1 with TRBJ2-7; D may be TRBD1 (6 bases). CDR3 length equals 15 residues. The V and J ends lost 2 bases and 3 bases respectively, with 14 bases between them. Germline CDR1 is MGHRA and CDR2 is YSYEKL. CDR3 loop: CASSQPLWGHYEQYF. In nucleotides, the CDR3 is TGCGCCAGCAGCCAACCCCTTTGGGGGCACTACGAGCAGTACTTC.

This clone turned up a few times. V is TRBV6-5 and J is TRBJ2-3; a possible D gene is TRBD1 (5 bases). The CDR3 loop spans 14 amino acids. CDR1 MNHEY and CDR2 SVGAGI come from the germline V gene. V was clipped by 2 bases and J by 3 bases, with 9 bases between them. CDR3 region: CASSYQTETDTQYF. The CDR3 DNA is TGTGCCAGCAGTTACCAGACAGAGACAGATACGCAGTATTTT.

The chain links TRBV11-2 to TRBJ2-1; D gene ambiguous. Germline values: CDR1 SGHAT, CDR2 FQNNGV. V dropped 2 bases and J dropped 9 bases, with 2 bases sitting between them. This CDR3 is 10 amino acids long. The CDR3 DNA sequence: TGTGCCAGCAGCTTAAGTGAGCAGTTCTTC. Translating gives CASSLSEQFF.

In this sample, this clone turned up a few times. The V gene is TRBV13, the J gene TRBJ2-1; no clear D gene. Germline CDR1 PRHDT, CDR2 FYEKMQ (reference sequence). The CDR3 has 12 amino acids. Between the trimmed V and J ends, which lost 4 bases and 6 bases, there was a span of 7 bases. DNA of the CDR3: TGTGCCAGCAGCTCTTTATCCAATGAGCAGTTCTTC. This gives the protein CASSSLSNEQFF.

This sequence joins TRBV7-3 and TRBJ1-2; unclear D gene. V lost 3 bases to trimming and J lost 5 bases, with 13 bases between them. CDR3 length: 14 residues. Germline CDR1 is SGHTA and CDR2 is FQGTGA. The DNA of the CDR3 is TGTGCCAGCAGCTTGGATCACTGGGGATATGGCTACACCTTC. Translated: CASSLDHWGYGYTF.

As DNA, the CDR3 is TGTGCCACCAGCCGAAGCAGGGAGACCGAGCAGTACTTC. It specifies CATSRSRETEQYF. The rearrangement uses TRBV15 and TRBJ2-7; D may correspond to TRBD1 or TRBD2 (5 bases each). Germline CDR1 and CDR2: LNHNV and YYDKDF (reference sequence). The CDR3 contains 13 residues. V lost 5 bases to trimming and J lost 6 bases, with 14 bases between them.

This clone was recorded a few times. The chain is built from TRBV6-1 and TRBJ1-2; weak D call: TRBD1 (5 bases). CDR1 and CDR2 (germline): MNHNS, SASEGT. The V gene lost 0 bases and the J gene lost 6 bases, with 14 bases spanning the gap. This CDR3 is 15 amino acids long. The CDR3 nucleotides are TGTGCCAGCAGTGAAGCGTCAGGGTCGTGGAATGGCTACACCTTC. Amino acids: CASSEASGSWNGYTF.

As to this clone: The identical CDR3 is also encoded by other nucleotide sequences in the sample. The chain combines TRBV30 with TRBJ2-5; either TRBD1 or TRBD2 may fit D (5 bases each). Trimming cost V 2 bases and J 1 base, with 11 bases left between them. This CDR3 has 14 residues. CDR1 and CDR2 from the germline V gene are GTSNPN and SVGIG (reference sequence). The chain's CDR3 is CAWSPGTGQETQYF. The DNA of the CDR3 is TGTGCCTGGAGTCCCGGGACGGGCCAAGAGACCCAGTACTTC.

This chain connects TRBV28 to TRBJ2-3; possibly TRBD2 for D (6 bases). Trimming took off 2 bases at V and 5 bases at J, with 20 bases between the two ends. Germline V gene data show CDR1 as MDHEN and CDR2 as SYDVKM. This CDR3 region has 17 residues. The chain's CDR3 is CASSLPPGSGPGDTQYF. CDR3 DNA: TGTGCCAGCAGTTTACCCCCGGGTAGCGGCCCAGGAGATACGCAGTATTTT. The variable domain in full, with the rest retrieved from reference TRBV28 and TRBJ2-3, is DVKVTQSSRYLVKRTGEKVFLECVQDMDHENMFWYRQDPGLGLRLIYFSYDVKMKEKGDIPEGYSVSREKKERFSLILESASTNQTSMYLCASSLPPGSGPGDTQYFGPGTRLTVL.

V is TRBV27 and J is TRBJ2-1, with D possibly matching TRBD1 (6 bases). Germline V gene lookup returns CDR1 MNHEY and CDR2 SMNVEV (reference sequence). Trimming pared 6 bases from V and 6 bases from J, leaving 12 bases between. The CDR3 sequence is 13 residues long. Here the CDR3 reads CASRDRSLNEQFF. As DNA, the CDR3 is TGTGCCAGCAGGGACAGATCTCTCAATGAGCAGTTCTTC.

This clone appeared a few times. The chain joins TRBV2 to TRBJ1-3, with D perhaps matching TRBD1 (5 bases). V was cut by 7 bases and J by 0 bases, with 10 bases left in between. Germline V gives CDR1 SNHLY, CDR2 FYNNEI. The CDR3 spans 14 residues. For the CDR3, the DNA is TGTGCCAGCACCGACAGCTTCTCTGGAAACACCATATATTTT. Its translation: CASTDSFSGNTIYF.

This clone was seen a handful of times. This rearrangement joins TRBV29-1 to TRBJ2-1; D tentatively reads TRBD1 or TRBD2 (5 bases each). The germline V gene has CDR1 SQVTM and CDR2 ANQGSEA. The V and J ends lost 8 bases and 0 bases respectively, with 11 bases between them. This CDR3 contains 13 residues. CDR3 amino acids: CSLFGGSYNEQFF. Here the CDR3 DNA reads TGCAGCCTGTTTGGGGGCTCCTACAATGAGCAGTTCTTC.

This clone was seen once. This chain joins TRBV29-1 and TRBJ2-1; D is unresolved. The CDR3 is made up of 10 amino acids. V lost 4 bases, J lost 5 bases, and 3 bases lay in between. Germline assignment: CDR1 SQVTM and CDR2 ANQGSEA. The DNA for the CDR3 is TGCAGCGTTGTAGACAATGAGCAGTTCTTC. It encodes CSVVDNEQFF.

This clone was observed a few times. V is TRBV7-2 and J is TRBJ2-7; D ambiguous. Trimming removed 1 base at V and 0 bases at J, with 10 bases between. The germline V gene encodes CDR1 SGHTA and CDR2 FQGNSA. This CDR3 comprises 15 residues. CDR3 protein: CASSLERQFSYEQYF. CDR3 DNA: TGTGCCAGCAGCTTAGAGAGGCAGTTCTCCTACGAGCAGTACTTC.

Within the sample, this clone is medium-sized (0.01 to 0.1%). This rearrangement joins TRBV10-3 to TRBJ2-1, with 7 bases matching TRBD2. V dropped 0 bases and J dropped 3; count of bases not matched to a gene: 5. Germline V gene sequence: CDR1 ENHRY, CDR2 SYGVKD. This CDR3 has 16 residues. As DNA, the CDR3 is TGTGCCATCAGTGAGTCGATGGCGGGGGACTACAATGAGCAGTTCTTC. Its translation is CAISESMAGDYNEQFF.

V usage is TRBV13 and J usage is TRBJ2-3; possibly TRBD1 for D (6 bases). The CDR3 is 18 residues long. Germline loops: CDR1 PRHDT, CDR2 FYEKMQ (reference sequence). Trimming pared 6 bases from V and 0 bases from J, leaving 22 bases between. In DNA, the CDR3 is TGTGCCAGCAGTTGGAGTGCTGGGACACAAGGAAGCACAGATACGCAGTATTTT. It yields the protein CASSWSAGTQGSTDTQYF.

The chain combines TRBV5-6 with TRBJ1-3; D is perhaps TRBD1 (5 bases). The CDR3 loop spans 16 amino acids. Germline CDR1 is SGHDT and CDR2 is YYEEEE. V gave up 5 bases and J gave up 2 bases, with 17 bases separating them. The CDR3 DNA is TGTGCCAGCAGTCTTGGGGGAACATTTACTGGAAACACCATATATTTT. The encoded protein is CASSLGGTFTGNTIYF.

This clone was seen more than once but under ten times. V usage is TRBV23-1 and J usage is TRBJ1-2, with 8 bases fitting TRBD1. TRBV23-1 is known as an ORF, though its function is uncertain. J lost 6 bases, V lost 10 bases, and 4 bases had no gene match. CDR3 size: 11 residues. The CDR3 DNA follows: TGCGCCATTCCGGGACAGGATGGCTACACCTTC. Encoded protein: CAIPGQDGYTF.

The CDR3 DNA follows: TGTGCCAGCAGCCAAGGACAGAATGAAAAACTGTTTTTT. Residues: CASSQGQNEKLFF. The chain links TRBV14 to TRBJ1-4, with D possibly TRBD1 on 5 matching bases. CDR1 is SGHDN and CDR2 is FVKESK in the germline V gene. Trimming stripped 1 base from V and 5 bases from J, with 5 bases between. The CDR3 length is 13 residues.

The rearrangement links TRBV29-1 to TRBJ2-5; TRBD1 matches 7 bases. CDR1 and CDR2 from the germline V gene are SQVTM and ANQGSEA. The junction had 9 bases not matched to a gene; V was cut back by 6 bases and J by 2 bases. The CDR3 consists of 14 residues. The CDR3 nucleotides read TGCAGCGTGGCGTTTGAACAGGGGCAAGAGACCCAGTACTTC. It codes for CSVAFEQGQETQYF.

The V call is TRBV27, the J call TRBJ2-7; D is unclear. Per the germline V gene, CDR1 is MNHEY and CDR2 is SMNVEV (reference sequence). V was trimmed by 3 bases and J by 7 bases, leaving 7 bases between them. The CDR3 is 11 amino acids. The CDR3 region has the DNA TGTGCCAGCAGTTTCGGGTTGGAGCAGTACTTC. It codes for CASSFGLEQYF.